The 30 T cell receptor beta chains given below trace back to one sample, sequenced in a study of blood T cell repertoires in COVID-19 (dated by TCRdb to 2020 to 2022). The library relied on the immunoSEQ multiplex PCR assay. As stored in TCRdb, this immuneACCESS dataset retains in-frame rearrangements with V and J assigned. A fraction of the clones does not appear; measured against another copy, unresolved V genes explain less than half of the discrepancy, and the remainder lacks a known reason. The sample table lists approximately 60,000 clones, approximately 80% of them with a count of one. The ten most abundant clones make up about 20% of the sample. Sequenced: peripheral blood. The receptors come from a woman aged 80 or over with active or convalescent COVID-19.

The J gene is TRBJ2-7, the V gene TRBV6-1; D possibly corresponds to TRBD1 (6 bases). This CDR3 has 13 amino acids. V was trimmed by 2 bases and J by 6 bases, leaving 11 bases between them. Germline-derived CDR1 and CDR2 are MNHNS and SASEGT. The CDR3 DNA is TGTGCCAGCAGTGAACTACAGGGCTCCGAGCAGTACTTC. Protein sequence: CASSELQGSEQYF.

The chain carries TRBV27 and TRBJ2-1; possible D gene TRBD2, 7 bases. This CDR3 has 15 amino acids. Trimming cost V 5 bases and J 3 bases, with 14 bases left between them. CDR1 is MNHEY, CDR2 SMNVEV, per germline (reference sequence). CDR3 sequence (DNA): TGTGCCAGCAGTCCGGGGGGCGGGGTCTACAATGAGCAGTTCTTC. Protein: CASSPGGGVYNEQFF.

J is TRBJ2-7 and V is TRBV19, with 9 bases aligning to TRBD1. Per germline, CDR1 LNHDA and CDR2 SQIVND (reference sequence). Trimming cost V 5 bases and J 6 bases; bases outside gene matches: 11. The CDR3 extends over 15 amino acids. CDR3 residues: CASSRPRDRDGEQYF. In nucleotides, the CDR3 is TGTGCCAGTAGTCGCCCCCGGGACAGGGATGGCGAGCAGTACTTC.

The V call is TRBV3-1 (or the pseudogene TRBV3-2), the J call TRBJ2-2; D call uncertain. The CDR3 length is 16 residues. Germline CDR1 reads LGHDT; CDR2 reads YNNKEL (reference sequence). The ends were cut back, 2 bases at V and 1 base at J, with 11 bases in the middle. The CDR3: CASSQPVARNTGELFF. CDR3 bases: TGTGCCAGCAGCCAACCCGTCGCTAGGAACACCGGGGAGCTGTTTTTT.

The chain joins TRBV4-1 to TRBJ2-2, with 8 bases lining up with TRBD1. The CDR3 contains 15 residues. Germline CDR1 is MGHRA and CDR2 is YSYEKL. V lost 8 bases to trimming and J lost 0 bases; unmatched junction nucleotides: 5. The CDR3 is CASRRQGPNTGELFF. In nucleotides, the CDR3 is TGCGCCAGCCGCCGACAGGGGCCGAACACCGGGGAGCTGTTTTTT.

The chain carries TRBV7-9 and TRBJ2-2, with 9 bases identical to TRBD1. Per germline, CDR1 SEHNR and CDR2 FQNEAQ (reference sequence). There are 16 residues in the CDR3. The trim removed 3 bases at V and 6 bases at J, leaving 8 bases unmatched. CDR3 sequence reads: CASSFPRDREAGELFF. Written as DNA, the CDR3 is TGTGCCAGCAGCTTCCCCCGGGACAGGGAAGCCGGGGAGCTGTTTTTT. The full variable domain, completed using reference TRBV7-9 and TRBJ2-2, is DTGVSQNPRHKITKRGQNVTFRCDPISEHNRLYWYRQTLGQGPEFLTYFQNEAQLEKSRLLSDRFSAERPKGSFSTLEIQRTEQGDSAMYLCASSFPRDREAGELFFGEGSRLTVL.

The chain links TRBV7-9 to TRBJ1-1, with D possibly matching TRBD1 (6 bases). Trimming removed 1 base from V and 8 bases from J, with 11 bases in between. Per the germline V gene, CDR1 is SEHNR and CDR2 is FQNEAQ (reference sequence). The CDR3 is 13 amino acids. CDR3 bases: TGTGCCAGCAGCTTAGGGACCGGGACAGAAGCTTTCTTT. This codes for CASSLGTGTEAFF.

The CDR3 nucleotides read TGTGCCAGCAGTTTTGCGGGAGTCTATGGCTACACCTTC. It codes for CASSFAGVYGYTF. The chain uses TRBV12-3 or TRBV12-4 and TRBJ1-2; D not certain. This CDR3 contains 13 residues. V was cut by 3 bases and J by 4 bases, with 9 bases left in between.

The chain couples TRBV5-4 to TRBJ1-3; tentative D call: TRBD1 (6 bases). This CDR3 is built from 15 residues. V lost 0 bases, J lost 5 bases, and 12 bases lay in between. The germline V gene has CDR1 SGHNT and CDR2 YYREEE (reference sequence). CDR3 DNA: TGTGCCAGCAGCTTGGGGCAGGGGATAAGAAACACCATATATTTT. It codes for CASSLGQGIRNTIYF. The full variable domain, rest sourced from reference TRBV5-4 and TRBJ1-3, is ETGVTQSPTHLIKTRGQQVTLRCSSQSGHNTVSWYQQALGQGPQFIFQYYREEENGRGNFPPRFSGLQFPNYSSELNVNALELDDSALYLCASSLGQGIRNTIYFGEGSWLTVV.

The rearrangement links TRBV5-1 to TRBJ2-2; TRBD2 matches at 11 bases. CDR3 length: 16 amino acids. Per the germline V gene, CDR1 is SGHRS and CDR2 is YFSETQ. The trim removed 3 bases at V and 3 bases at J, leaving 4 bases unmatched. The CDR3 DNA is TGCGCCAGCAGCTCTAGCGGGGGGATTGACACCGGGGAGCTGTTTTTT. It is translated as CASSSSGGIDTGELFF.

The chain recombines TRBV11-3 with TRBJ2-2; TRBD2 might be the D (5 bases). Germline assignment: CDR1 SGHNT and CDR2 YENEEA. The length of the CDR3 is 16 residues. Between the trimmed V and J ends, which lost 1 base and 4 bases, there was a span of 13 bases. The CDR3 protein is CASSLGPPGSTGELFF. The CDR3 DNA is TGTGCCAGCAGCTTAGGACCCCCGGGGAGCACCGGGGAGCTGTTTTTT.

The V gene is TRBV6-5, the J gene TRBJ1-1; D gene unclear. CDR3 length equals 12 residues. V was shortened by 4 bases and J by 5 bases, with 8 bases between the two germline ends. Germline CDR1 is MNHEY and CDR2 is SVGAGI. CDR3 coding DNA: TGTGCCAGCAGTTCGGCGGGGACTGAAGCTTTCTTT. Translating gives CASSSAGTEAFF.

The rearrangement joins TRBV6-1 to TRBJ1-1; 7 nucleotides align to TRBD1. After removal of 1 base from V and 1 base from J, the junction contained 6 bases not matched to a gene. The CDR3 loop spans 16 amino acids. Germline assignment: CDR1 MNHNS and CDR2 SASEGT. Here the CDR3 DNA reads TGTGCCAGCAGTGAAGGGTTTGCAGGGGGGAACACTGAAGCTTTCTTT. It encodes CASSEGFAGGNTEAFF.

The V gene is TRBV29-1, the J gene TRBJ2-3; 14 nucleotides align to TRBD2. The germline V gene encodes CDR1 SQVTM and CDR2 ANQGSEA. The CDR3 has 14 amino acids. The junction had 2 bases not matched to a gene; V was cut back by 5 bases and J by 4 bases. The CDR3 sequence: CSVPTSGGADTQYF. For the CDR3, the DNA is TGCAGCGTTCCGACTAGCGGGGGGGCAGATACGCAGTATTTT.

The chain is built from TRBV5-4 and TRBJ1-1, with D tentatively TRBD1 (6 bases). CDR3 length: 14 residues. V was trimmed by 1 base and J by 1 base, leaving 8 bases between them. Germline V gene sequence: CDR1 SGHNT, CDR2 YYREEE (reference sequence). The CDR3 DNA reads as TGTGCCAGCAGCTTGAGAGGGGGGAACACTGAAGCTTTCTTT. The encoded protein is CASSLRGGNTEAFF.

The CDR3 is CASSLRTGSHTFF. The DNA of the CDR3 is TGTGCCAGCAGTTTAAGGACAGGATCTCATACTTTCTTT. The chain uses TRBV27 and TRBJ1-1, with 7 bases matching TRBD1. After removal of 2 bases from V and 12 bases from J, the junction contained 9 bases not matched to a gene. The CDR3 runs 13 residues. The germline V gene has CDR1 MNHEY and CDR2 SMNVEV (reference sequence).

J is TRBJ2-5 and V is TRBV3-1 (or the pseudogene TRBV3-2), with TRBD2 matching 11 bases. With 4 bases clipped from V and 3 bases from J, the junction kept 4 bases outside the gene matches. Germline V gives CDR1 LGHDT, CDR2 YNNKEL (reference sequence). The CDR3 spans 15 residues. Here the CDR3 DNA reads TGTGCCAGCAGCCTGGGGACTAGCGGAAAAGAGACCCAGTACTTC. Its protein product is CASSLGTSGKETQYF.

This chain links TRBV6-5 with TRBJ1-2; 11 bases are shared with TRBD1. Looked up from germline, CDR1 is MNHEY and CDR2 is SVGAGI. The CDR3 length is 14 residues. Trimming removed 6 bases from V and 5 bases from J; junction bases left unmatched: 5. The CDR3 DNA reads TGTGCCAGCAGCGGGGACAGGGGGTTGTATGGCTACACCTTC. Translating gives CASSGDRGLYGYTF.

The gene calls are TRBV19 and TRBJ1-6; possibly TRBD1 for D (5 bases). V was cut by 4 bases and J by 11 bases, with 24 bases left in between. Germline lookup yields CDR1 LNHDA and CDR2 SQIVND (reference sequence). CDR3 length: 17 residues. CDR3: CASSSRDSLSLMTPLHF. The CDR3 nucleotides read TGTGCCAGTAGTAGCCGTGACAGCCTTTCGTTGATGACACCCCTCCACTTT.

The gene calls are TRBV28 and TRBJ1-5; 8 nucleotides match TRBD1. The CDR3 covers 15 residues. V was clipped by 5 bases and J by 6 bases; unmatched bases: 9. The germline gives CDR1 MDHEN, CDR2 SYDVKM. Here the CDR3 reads CASSTGQGSSQPQHF. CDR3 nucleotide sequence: TGTGCCAGCAGTACTGGACAGGGATCGAGTCAGCCCCAGCATTTT.

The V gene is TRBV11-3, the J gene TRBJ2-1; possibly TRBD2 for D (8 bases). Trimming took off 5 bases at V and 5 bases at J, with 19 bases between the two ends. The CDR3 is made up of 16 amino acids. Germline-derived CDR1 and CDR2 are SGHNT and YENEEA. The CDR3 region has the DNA TGTGCCAGCAGCCCAGGGGGGACTAGACTCAACAATGAGCAGTTCTTC. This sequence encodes CASSPGGTRLNNEQFF.

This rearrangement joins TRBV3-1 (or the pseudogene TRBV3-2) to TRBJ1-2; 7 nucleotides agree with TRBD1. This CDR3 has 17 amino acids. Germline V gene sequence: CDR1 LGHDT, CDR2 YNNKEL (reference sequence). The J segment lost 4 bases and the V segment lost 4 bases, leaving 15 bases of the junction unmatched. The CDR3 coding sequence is TGTGCCAGCAGCCCACGCGACAGGGCGAGGTTCCCCTATGGCTACACCTTC. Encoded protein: CASSPRDRARFPYGYTF.

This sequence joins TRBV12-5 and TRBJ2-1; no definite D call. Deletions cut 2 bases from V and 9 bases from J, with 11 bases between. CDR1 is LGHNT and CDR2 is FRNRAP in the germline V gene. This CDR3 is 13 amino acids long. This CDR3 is CASGLNSKAEQFF. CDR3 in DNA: TGTGCTAGTGGTTTGAACAGCAAGGCTGAGCAGTTCTTC.

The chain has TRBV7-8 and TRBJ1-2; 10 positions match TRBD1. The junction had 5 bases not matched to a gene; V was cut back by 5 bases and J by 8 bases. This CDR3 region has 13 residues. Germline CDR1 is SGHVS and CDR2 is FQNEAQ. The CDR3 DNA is TGTGCCAGCAGCCACGGACAGGGGGGCGGCTACACCTTC. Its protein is CASSHGQGGGYTF.

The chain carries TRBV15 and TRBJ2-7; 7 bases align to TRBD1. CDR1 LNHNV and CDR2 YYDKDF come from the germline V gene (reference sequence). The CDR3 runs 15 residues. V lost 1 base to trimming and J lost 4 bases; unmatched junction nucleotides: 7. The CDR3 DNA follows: TGTGCCACCAGCAGAGTCAGGGACAGCAAATACGAGCAGTACTTC. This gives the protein CATSRVRDSKYEQYF.

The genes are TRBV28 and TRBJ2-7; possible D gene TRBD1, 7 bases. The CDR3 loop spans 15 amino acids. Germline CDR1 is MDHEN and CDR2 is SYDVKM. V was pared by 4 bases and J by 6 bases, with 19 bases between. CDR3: CASSYFRRDRGEQYF. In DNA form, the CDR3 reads TGTGCCAGCAGTTACTTTAGGAGGGACAGAGGCGAGCAGTACTTC.

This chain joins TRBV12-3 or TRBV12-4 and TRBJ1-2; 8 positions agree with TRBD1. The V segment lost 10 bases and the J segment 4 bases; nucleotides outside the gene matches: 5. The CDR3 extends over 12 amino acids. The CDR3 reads CAIPDRAYGYTF. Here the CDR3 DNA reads TGTGCCATCCCGGACAGGGCCTATGGCTACACCTTC.

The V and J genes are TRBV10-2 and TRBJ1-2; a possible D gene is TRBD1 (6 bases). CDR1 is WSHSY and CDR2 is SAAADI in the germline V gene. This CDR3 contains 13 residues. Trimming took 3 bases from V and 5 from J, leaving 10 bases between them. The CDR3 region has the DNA TGCGCCAGCAGTGACAGGGGAGATTATGGCTACACCTTC. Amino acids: CASSDRGDYGYTF.

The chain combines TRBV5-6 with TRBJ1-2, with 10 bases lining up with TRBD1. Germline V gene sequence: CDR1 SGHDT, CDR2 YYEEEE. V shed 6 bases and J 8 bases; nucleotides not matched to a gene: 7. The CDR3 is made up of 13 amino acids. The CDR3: CASTKGQGTGYTF. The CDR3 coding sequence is TGTGCCAGCACTAAGGGACAGGGGACGGGCTACACCTTC.

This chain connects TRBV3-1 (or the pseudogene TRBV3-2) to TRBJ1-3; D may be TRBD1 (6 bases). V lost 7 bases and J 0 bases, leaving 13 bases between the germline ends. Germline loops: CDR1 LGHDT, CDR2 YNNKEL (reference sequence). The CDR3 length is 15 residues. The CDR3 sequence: CASTTGSRSGNTIYF. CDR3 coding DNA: TGTGCCAGCACCACAGGGAGCCGCTCTGGAAACACCATATATTTT.